This T cell receptor beta chain emerged from a study of cytomegalovirus exposure and HLA in healthy donors. Study details: According to later analysis, the same platform produced the 120 validation and under 750 first-cohort repertoires. Broader study findings: Reports indicated that the classifier achieved high specificity and sensitivity in diagnosing cytomegalovirus status. According to a subsequent analysis, TCR clusters identified in the first cohort showed a tendency to co-occur across the 100 to 150 validation repertoires. The listing of 150 to 200 TCR beta chains classed them as cytomegalovirus-associated.

Germline CDR1 SEHNR, CDR2 FQNEAQ (reference sequence). V lost 11 bases and J lost 3, with 8 bases in between. CDR3 length equals 11 residues. As regards this clone: What it recognizes is unknown.

The repertoire was sequenced with immunoSEQ multiplex PCR; TCRdb's copy has only in-frame clones and lacks some. The sample shows over 150,000 clones, approximately 84% of them seen only once. The sequenced sample was PBMCs. The chain recombines TRBV7-9 with TRBJ1-3, with D uncertain. The source of this sequence is a woman aged 18-29 years in good health and CMV-seropositive. The CDR3 loop is CAAQDGNTIYF. The CDR3, as DNA: TGTGCCGCCCAGGATGGAAACACCATATATTTT. The whole variable domain, remainder taken from reference TRBV7-9 and TRBJ1-3, is DTGVSQNPRHKITKRGQNVTFRCDPISEHNRLYWYRQTLGQGPEFLTYFQNEAQLEKSRLLSDRFSAERPKGSFSTLEIQRTEQGDSAMYLCAAQDGNTIYFGEGSWLTVV.